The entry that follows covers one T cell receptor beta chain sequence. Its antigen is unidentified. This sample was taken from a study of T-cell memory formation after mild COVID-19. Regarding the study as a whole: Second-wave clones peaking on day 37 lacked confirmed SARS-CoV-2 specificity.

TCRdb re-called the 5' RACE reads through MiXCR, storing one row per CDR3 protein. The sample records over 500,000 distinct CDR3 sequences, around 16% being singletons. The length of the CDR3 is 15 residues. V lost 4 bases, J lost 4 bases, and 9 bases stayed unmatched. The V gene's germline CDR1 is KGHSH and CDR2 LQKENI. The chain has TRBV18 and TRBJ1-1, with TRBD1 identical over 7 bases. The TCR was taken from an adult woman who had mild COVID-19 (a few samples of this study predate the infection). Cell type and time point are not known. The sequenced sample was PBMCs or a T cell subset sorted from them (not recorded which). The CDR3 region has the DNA TGTGCCAGCTCACTAGAGACAGGGTCGGGCACTGAAGCTTTCTTT. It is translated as CASSLETGSGTEAFF.